This TCR beta chain comes out of a study of blood T cell repertoires in COVID-19. Overall study context: Samples came from the United States, Italy and Spain, spanning acute and convalescent COVID-19. T cells, B-cell-depleted T cells, or PBMCs supplied cDNA or gDNA.

There are 17 residues in the CDR3. Trimming at V came to 5 bases and at J to 5 bases, leaving 14 bases not matched to a gene. Germline V CDR1 and CDR2: LNHNV, YYDKDF (reference sequence). Method: immunoSEQ multiplex PCR; TCRdb's copy keeps in-frame clones and lacks some. The sample lists about 99,000 clones; approximately 87% were seen once. The table lists this clone with many counts. The sample taken for sequencing was peripheral blood. The sequence derives from a man aged 50 to 59 with acute or convalescent COVID-19. The chain combines TRBV15 with TRBJ2-5, with 10 bases identical to TRBD2. The CDR3 here is CATSGPTTSGKFETQYF. The CDR3, as DNA: TGTGCCACCAGCGGTCCCACTACTAGCGGGAAATTTGAGACCCAGTACTTC.